This passage covers 30 T cell receptor beta chains from one sample sequenced in a study of a mutant IDH1 vaccine in newly diagnosed glioma. Only in-frame clones appear in the TCRdb table, and some are missing; sequencing was by immunoSEQ multiplex PCR. The sample yields about 34,000 clones, 80% seen once. The sample's time point: baseline, week 1 (first vaccination visit). The treatment was: pre-vaccination baseline after standard-of-care therapy. Here the sequenced sample was peripheral blood mononuclear cells (PBMCs), taken from a glioma patient treated with radiotherapy, temozolomide or both. Every receptor here comes from a man aged 45 to 65 with glioma. Some clones in this sample may be carry-over from other donors' samples.

CDR3 amino acids: CASGYQPQHF. CDR3 nucleotide sequence: TGTGCCAGTGGCTATCAGCCCCAGCATTTT. This sequence joins TRBV19 and TRBJ1-5; D call uncertain. V shed 8 bases and J shed 5 bases, with 4 bases lying between them. The V gene's germline CDR1 is LNHDA and CDR2 SQIVND (reference sequence). This CDR3 is built from 10 residues.

The rearrangement joins TRBV9 to TRBJ1-4, with 7 bases aligning to TRBD1. CDR1 SGDLS and CDR2 YYNGEE come from the germline V gene. V shed 0 bases, J shed 6 bases, and the junction held 5 bases outside the gene matches. CDR3 length: 15 amino acids. The CDR3, as DNA: TGTGCCAGCAGCGTAGGAGGGGACAGTTATGAAAAACTGTTTTTT. This codes for CASSVGGDSYEKLFF.

The DNA of the CDR3 is TGTGCCAGCAGCCAAGTCAGGGTTGCGCGCAATCAGCCCCAGCATTTT. Translating gives CASSQVRVARNQPQHF. This chain connects TRBV11-3 to TRBJ1-5, with D tentatively TRBD1 (5 bases). Germline CDR1 and CDR2: SGHNT and YENEEA. The CDR3 covers 16 residues. V was cut by 5 bases and J by 2 bases, with 16 bases left in between. Together with reference TRBV11-3 and TRBJ1-5, the CDR3 gives the full variable domain: EAGVVQSPRYKIIEKKQPVAFWCNPISGHNTLYWYLQNLGQGPELLIRYENEEAVDDSQLPKDRFSAERLKGVDSTLKIQPAELGDSAVYLCASSQVRVARNQPQHFGDGTRLSIL.

This clone has just one count. The J gene is TRBJ1-2, the V gene TRBV7-3; D gene unclear. The ends were cut back, 5 bases at V and 6 bases at J, with 19 bases in the middle. CDR3 length: 15 residues. Germline V CDR1 and CDR2: SGHTA, FQGTGA. CDR3 DNA: TGTGCCAGCAGCCCGCAAGGTGGCCGGGGTGATGGCTACACCTTC. This gives the protein CASSPQGGRGDGYTF.

The table lists this clone with a count of one. The gene calls are TRBV29-1 and TRBJ1-1, with a possible D match to TRBD1 (5 bases). V gave up 4 bases and J gave up 4 bases, with 16 bases separating them. The CDR3 has 14 residues. Germline V lookup: CDR1 SQVTM, CDR2 ANQGSEA. The chain's CDR3 is CSVAPGFGGTEAFF. CDR3 DNA: TGCAGCGTTGCCCCAGGGTTTGGAGGCACTGAAGCTTTCTTT.

The gene calls are TRBV27 and TRBJ1-1; TRBD1 might be the D (5 bases). Germline lookup yields CDR1 MNHEY and CDR2 SMNVEV (reference sequence). The germline V and J ends were trimmed by 7 bases and 4 bases, with 16 bases remaining between them. The CDR3 runs 14 residues. CDR3 in amino acids: CASISGIPPTEAFF. The CDR3 DNA follows: TGTGCCAGCATTTCAGGGATCCCCCCCACTGAAGCTTTCTTT.

The gene calls are TRBV6-5 and TRBJ1-1; no firm D call. Per the germline V gene, CDR1 is MNHEY and CDR2 is SVGAGI. V was trimmed by 4 bases and J by 0 bases, leaving 9 bases between them. CDR3 length: 14 residues. CDR3 sequence (DNA): TGTGCCAGCAGTTGGGCAGCCTTGAACACTGAAGCTTTCTTT. Translation gives CASSWAALNTEAFF.

In this sample, this clone turned up a few times. The chain uses TRBV19 and TRBJ2-6; D remains ambiguous. V lost 5 bases and J 4 bases, leaving 12 bases between the germline ends. Germline values: CDR1 LNHDA, CDR2 SQIVND (reference sequence). The CDR3 contains 15 residues. The CDR3 DNA reads TGTGCCAGTAGTTTGGGGTCGAGGGGGGCCAACGTCCTGACTTTC. This sequence encodes CASSLGSRGANVLTF.

This clone is a singleton in its sample. This chain uses TRBV15 with TRBJ1-2; D might be TRBD1 (5 bases). The CDR3 has 18 residues. V shed 0 bases and J shed 4 bases, with 21 bases lying between them. Per germline, CDR1 LNHNV and CDR2 YYDKDF (reference sequence). The DNA for the CDR3 is TGTGCCACCAGCAGAGATCGGTCTCGGACGAGGGACCTCTATGGCTACACCTTC. It is translated as CATSRDRSRTRDLYGYTF.

In this sample, this clone turned up a few times. The gene calls are TRBV28 and TRBJ1-4; D remains unclear. The CDR3 has 14 residues. Between the trimmed V and J ends, which lost 7 bases and 2 bases, there was a span of 11 bases. Germline CDR1 is MDHEN and CDR2 is SYDVKM. CDR3 sequence (DNA): TGTGCCAGCAACCGACTGGGTACTAATGAAAAACTGTTTTTT. Its protein is CASNRLGTNEKLFF.

V gene TRBV5-1 combines with J gene TRBJ2-6; possibly TRBD1 for D (6 bases). Germline assignment: CDR1 SGHRS and CDR2 YFSETQ. Trimming took 2 bases from V and 0 from J, leaving 12 bases between them. The CDR3 consists of 17 residues. CDR3: CASSLTGPLSGANVLTF. The CDR3 DNA reads as TGCGCCAGCAGCTTAACAGGGCCGCTCTCTGGGGCCAACGTCCTGACTTTC.

The sample holds a few counts of this clone. The chain carries TRBV7-2 and TRBJ1-1; possibly TRBD1 for D (5 bases). Germline CDR1 reads SGHTA; CDR2 reads FQGNSA. Trimming left V 5 bases short and J 9 bases short, with 16 bases between. The CDR3 is 13 amino acids. This CDR3 is CASSPPGVLKAFF. The CDR3, as DNA: TGTGCCAGCAGCCCTCCGGGGGTACTGAAAGCTTTCTTT.

The chain uses TRBV29-1 and TRBJ2-7; D remains unclear. Trimming removed 7 bases at V and 2 bases at J, with 18 bases between. Germline lookup yields CDR1 SQVTM and CDR2 ANQGSEA. The CDR3 length is 14 residues. The CDR3 sequence: CSAVDKRSTYEQYF. Here the CDR3 DNA reads TGCAGCGCTGTCGACAAGCGAAGTACCTACGAGCAGTACTTC.

V and J are TRBV2 and TRBJ1-4; 8 bases match TRBD1. The length of the CDR3 is 15 residues. The V gene's germline CDR1 is SNHLY and CDR2 FYNNEI. V was pared by 6 bases and J by 5 bases, with 8 bases of the junction left unmatched. This chain's CDR3 is CASRDRVSGNEKLFF. CDR3 DNA sequence: TGTGCCAGCAGGGACAGGGTTTCGGGGAATGAAAAACTGTTTTTT.

The genes are TRBV4-2 and TRBJ1-4; D is perhaps TRBD1 (5 bases). The CDR3 totals 17 residues. Germline CDR1 LGHNA, CDR2 YNFKEQ. The V end lost 2 bases, the J end lost 0 bases, and 13 bases lay between the germline ends. CDR3 protein: CASSQPAGLTTNEKLFF. CDR3 in DNA: TGTGCCAGCAGCCAACCCGCGGGGCTCACAACTAATGAAAAACTGTTTTTT.

J is TRBJ1-3 and V is TRBV19; D remains ambiguous. The CDR3 length is 13 residues. Germline CDR1 is LNHDA and CDR2 is SQIVND (reference sequence). V shed 2 bases and J shed 9 bases, with 11 bases lying between them. The chain's CDR3 is CASSITVGSTIYF. The CDR3 bases are TGTGCCAGTAGTATAACAGTCGGGAGCACCATATATTTT.

The rearrangement uses TRBV9 and TRBJ2-1, with TRBD2 identical over 9 bases. CDR3 length equals 16 residues. Germline values: CDR1 SGDLS, CDR2 YYNGEE. V shed 0 bases and J 6 bases; nucleotides not matched to a gene: 7. The CDR3 is CASSVDIAGVINEQFF. The CDR3 nucleotides are TGTGCCAGCAGCGTAGACATAGCGGGAGTAATCAATGAGCAGTTCTTC.

The chain recombines TRBV6-6 with TRBJ1-1; a weak D match, TRBD1 (5 bases). V was trimmed by 4 bases and J by 1 base, leaving 13 bases between them. CDR1 and CDR2 (germline): MNHNY, SVGAGI (reference sequence). The CDR3 spans 15 residues. CDR3 coding DNA: TGTGCCAGCAGTTCCACCGACGGACAGAACACTGAAGCTTTCTTT. Translation: CASSSTDGQNTEAFF.

The chain uses TRBV7-6 and TRBJ2-2; D might be TRBD2 (5 bases). The V gene lost 5 bases and the J gene lost 9 bases, with 13 bases spanning the gap. The CDR3 runs to 13 residues. Germline V lookup: CDR1 SGHVS, CDR2 FNYEAQ. CDR3 sequence (DNA): TGTGCCAGCAGCCCCTCGAGGGCCCGGGAGCTGTTTTTT. As protein: CASSPSRARELFF. The full variable domain, its missing parts supplied by reference TRBV7-6 and TRBJ2-2, is GAGVSQSPRYKVTKRGQDVALRCDPISGHVSLYWYRQALGQGPEFLTYFNYEAQQDKSGLPNDRFSAERPEGSISTLTIQRTEQRDSAMYRCASSPSRARELFFGEGSRLTVL.

V usage is TRBV6-6 and J usage is TRBJ1-2; D is undetermined. CDR3 size: 12 residues. The germline V and J ends were trimmed by 8 bases and 3 bases, with 10 bases remaining between them. CDR1 is MNHNY, CDR2 SVGAGI, per germline (reference sequence). The CDR3 spells CASGVVDYGYTF. As DNA, the CDR3 is TGTGCCAGCGGGGTGGTAGACTATGGCTACACCTTC.

The chain employs TRBV7-2 and TRBJ1-1, with 7 bases that match TRBD1. Germline CDR1 SGHTA, CDR2 FQGNSA. This CDR3 is 15 amino acids long. V lost 4 bases and J lost 0; bases outside the gene matches: 5. DNA of the CDR3: TGTGCCAGCAGCTCTCGGGACAGCATGAACACTGAAGCTTTCTTT. Amino acid sequence: CASSSRDSMNTEAFF.

This chain uses TRBV5-1 with TRBJ1-1; D is ambiguous. The CDR3 sequence is 16 residues long. Between the trimmed V and J ends, which lost 0 bases and 0 bases, there was a span of 12 bases. CDR1 and CDR2 (germline): SGHRS, YFSETQ. The CDR3 spells CASSLEPGYMNTEAFF. The DNA of the CDR3 is TGCGCCAGCAGCTTGGAACCGGGATACATGAACACTGAAGCTTTCTTT.

The chain uses TRBV2 and TRBJ2-3, with 8 bases that match TRBD2. With V trimmed by 6 bases and J by 1 base, 6 bases remained unmatched. CDR3 length equals 15 residues. The V gene's germline CDR1 is SNHLY and CDR2 FYNNEI. The CDR3 loop is CASSPSGSRTDTQYF. CDR3 sequence (DNA): TGTGCCAGCAGCCCAAGCGGGAGTCGCACAGATACGCAGTATTTT.

CDR3 region: CASSLAWQLNATNEKLFF. In DNA, the CDR3 is TGTGCCAGCAGCTTGGCCTGGCAGCTAAACGCAACTAATGAAAAACTGTTTTTT. The chain uses TRBV5-8 and TRBJ1-4; D is unclear. Looked up from germline, CDR1 is SGHTS and CDR2 is YDEGEE. Trimming shortened V by 0 bases and J by 0 bases, and 15 bases separated the two germline ends. This CDR3 contains 18 residues. Full variable domain (outside the CDR3, taken from reference TRBV5-8 and TRBJ1-4): EAGVTQSPTHLIKTRGQQATLRCSPISGHTSVYWYQQALGLGLQFLLWYDEGEERNRGNFPPRFSGRQFPNYSSELNVNALELEDSALYLCASSLAWQLNATNEKLFFGSGTQLSVL.

This clone was seen more than once but under ten times. The rearrangement joins TRBV5-1 to TRBJ2-1, with 14 bases matching TRBD2. J lost 7 bases, V lost 4 bases, and 7 bases had no gene match. Germline-derived CDR1 and CDR2 are SGHRS and YFSETQ. The CDR3 length is 16 residues. CDR3: CASSAGLAGGRNEQFF. The CDR3 nucleotides read TGCGCCAGCAGCGCAGGACTAGCGGGAGGACGGAATGAGCAGTTCTTC.

The CDR3 sequence is CASRARTGSGGQYF. The CDR3 bases are TGTGCCAGCAGAGCGCGGACCGGGAGCGGAGGGCAGTACTTC. This chain joins TRBV28 and TRBJ2-7; D possibly corresponds to TRBD2 (6 bases). CDR1 MDHEN and CDR2 SYDVKM come from the germline V gene. V gave up 6 bases and J gave up 9 bases, with 21 bases separating them. This CDR3 contains 14 residues.

The rearrangement joins TRBV5-1 to TRBJ1-5; unclear D gene. V lost 4 bases to trimming and J lost 7 bases, with 15 bases between them. Germline V gene sequence: CDR1 SGHRS, CDR2 YFSETQ. This CDR3 is 14 amino acids long. CDR3 DNA: TGCGCCAGCAGCCAGCAGGAGGCTGGCCAGCCCCAGCATTTT. Protein sequence: CASSQQEAGQPQHF.

This chain uses TRBV6-1 with TRBJ1-4; TRBD1 might be the D (5 bases). Trimming left V 4 bases short and J 1 base short, with 10 bases between. Per germline, CDR1 MNHNS and CDR2 SASEGT. The CDR3 consists of 15 residues. In nucleotides, the CDR3 is TGTGCCAGCAGTGGCTCGGGGGTAACTAATGAAAAACTGTTTTTT. Protein: CASSGSGVTNEKLFF.

In nucleotides, the CDR3 is TGTGCCAGCAGCTTAGCAACAGACTCCTTGGAGACCCAGTACTTC. Protein product: CASSLATDSLETQYF. V and J are TRBV7-9 and TRBJ2-5, with D hard to call. Germline values: CDR1 SEHNR, CDR2 FQNEAQ (reference sequence). V lost 0 bases to trimming and J lost 5 bases, with 13 bases between them. The CDR3 loop spans 15 amino acids.

The gene calls are TRBV4-2 and TRBJ2-7, with 11 bases aligning to TRBD2. Looked up from germline, CDR1 is LGHNA and CDR2 is YNFKEQ. The trim removed 3 bases at V and 2 bases at J, leaving 18 bases unmatched. The CDR3 consists of 20 residues. The CDR3 sequence is CASSQTAGTSGTLGTYEQYF. The DNA for the CDR3 is TGTGCCAGCAGCCAGACCGCCGGGACTAGCGGTACCCTTGGCACCTACGAGCAGTACTTC.